This T cell receptor (beta chain) was sequenced during a study of T cell repertoires in cytomegalovirus infection. For the study at large: Indications of both CMV infection and matching HLA type were provided by public TCR beta signatures. Findings and caveats of the study: Public TCR beta family frequency separated CMV-and-HLA carriers, including in an independent cohort. Dominant in the ex vivo response were TCR beta clonotypes restricted by HLA-C and specific for CMV.

V shed 4 bases, J shed 7 bases, and the junction held 13 bases outside the gene matches. Germline V gene lookup returns CDR1 MDHEN and CDR2 SYDVKM. There are 16 residues in the CDR3. The sample holds many counts of this clonotype. Its cognate antigen is unknown. TCRdb re-called the reads with MiXCR, one entry per CDR3 protein. This table has around 530,000 distinct CDR3 sequences, around a quarter appearing once. Sequences were obtained from PBMCs. The origin of this receptor is a human donor in good health (CMV status not recorded). Some clones in this sample may be carry-over from other donors' samples. The chain joins TRBV28 to TRBJ1-5; 7 bases match TRBD1. This CDR3 reads CASSYFPTGSGQPQHF. The DNA for the CDR3 is TGTGCCAGCAGTTATTTCCCGACAGGGTCTGGACAGCCCCAGCATTTT.